This T cell receptor beta chain was recorded in a study of shared clonotypes between healthy human individuals. Study-level results: Incomplete sequencing of sorted subsets was indicated by rarefaction despite large depth.

The study drew all its donors from Caucasian adults living in Nashville, Tennessee. The CDR3 sequence is 15 residues long. Germline lookup yields CDR1 MNHEY and CDR2 SVGAGI. V gave up 4 bases and J gave up 0 bases, with 12 bases separating them. As processed by the authors: Sequence data from immunoSEQ were junction-only and lacked quality scores; consequently, filtering differed. Here immunoSEQ multiplex PCR was the method, and the copy in TCRdb shows in-frame clones only, minus some. That table is the source of V, J and clone size, and D and trimming were worked out from the DNA. The sample consists of 2 million to 2.5 million clones, about 94% of them appearing once. As for this clone: Its specificity is not known.

The source is a man younger than 35 in good health. The chain carries TRBV6-5 and TRBJ2-5, with a possible D match to TRBD2 (6 bases). Sample: naive CD4+ T cells sorted from blood. Described subset: CD45RA+ positively selected. This chain's CDR3 is CASSFGTQYQETQYF. CDR3 DNA: TGTGCCAGCAGTTTCGGGACTCAGTACCAAGAGACCCAGTACTTC.